The 9 T cell receptor beta chains reported below all come from one sample, sequenced in a study of molecular identifiers for immune sequencing clone quantification. TCRdb ran MiXCR on the PCR reads and lists one entry per CDR3 protein. The sample records approximately 670,000 distinct CDR3 sequences, around 20% being singletons. Sequenced material: naive CD8+ T cells from blood, with Jurkat cell RNA spiked in. This sample's subset: FACS-sorted CD8+CD4-CCR7+CD45RA+ naive T cells. Source of these receptors: a human donor in good health. Some libraries in this study had Jurkat cell RNA spiked in.

Remarks on this clonotype: Given a much more abundant clone one base away, this may be a read error. This sequence joins TRBV7-2 and TRBJ2-3; a possible D gene is TRBD1 (6 bases). The germline V gene has CDR1 SGHTA and CDR2 FQGNSA. CDR3 length: 17 amino acids. CDR3 protein: CASSQDSGPGVPDAQYF. Here the CDR3 DNA reads TGCGCCAGCAGCCAAGATTCCGGGCCAGGGGTTCCAGATGCGCAGTATTTT.

The V and J genes are TRBV7-6 and TRBJ2-3; 7 bases map to TRBD1. V trimming: 5 bases; J trimming: 1 base; junction bases outside the gene matches: 9. The CDR3 spans 16 residues. Germline V gene data show CDR1 as SGHVS and CDR2 as FNYEAQ. The CDR3 is CASSLKQGPRTDTQYF. The CDR3 nucleotides are TGTGCCAGCAGCCTCAAACAGGGGCCCCGCACAGATACGCAGTATTTT.

Note on this clonotype: This may be a read error: a much more frequent sequence differs by one nucleotide. The chain employs TRBV6-5 and TRBJ2-1; 12 bases are shared with TRBD2. Germline CDR1 and CDR2: MNHEY and SVGAGI. This CDR3 is built from 15 residues. V shed 2 bases, J shed 9 bases, and the junction held 5 bases outside the gene matches. DNA for the CDR3: TGTGCCAGCAGTTACGTTTCTAGCGGGGGGGCTGAGCAGTTCTTC. It translates to CASSYVSSGGAEQFF.

At least ten counts were recorded for this clonotype. V and J are TRBV28 and TRBJ2-5; 9 nucleotides match TRBD2. Germline lookup yields CDR1 MDHEN and CDR2 SYDVKM. The CDR3 covers 14 residues. V shed 6 bases, J shed 3 bases, and the junction held 5 bases outside the gene matches. The CDR3 region is CASSLRLAEETQYF. In DNA form, the CDR3 reads TGTGCCAGCAGCCTCCGACTAGCGGAAGAGACCCAGTACTTC.

This clonotype turned up a few times. The V call is TRBV7-6, the J call TRBJ2-2; 9 nucleotides agree with TRBD1. CDR1 SGHVS and CDR2 FNYEAQ come from the germline V gene. The CDR3 covers 17 residues. V lost 5 bases, J lost 2 bases, and 9 bases stayed unmatched. CDR3 nucleotide sequence: TGTGCCAGCAGCCCAGACAGGGGGGGGCCTAACACCGGGGAGCTGTTTTTT. It encodes CASSPDRGGPNTGELFF.

This clonotype was observed a few times. The rearrangement links TRBV4-2 to TRBJ1-2; a weak D match, TRBD1 (6 bases). The CDR3 spans 14 residues. Germline V gives CDR1 LGHNA, CDR2 YNFKEQ. V was shortened by 4 bases and J by 2 bases, with 11 bases between the two germline ends. This chain's CDR3 is CASSPIGQNYGYTF. The CDR3 DNA follows: TGTGCCAGCAGCCCGATAGGACAGAACTATGGCTACACCTTC.

The sample holds many counts of this clonotype. The rearrangement links TRBV12-3 or TRBV12-4 to TRBJ2-7; maybe TRBD1 (5 bases). The CDR3 spans 15 residues. Between the trimmed V and J ends, which lost 2 bases and 5 bases, there was a span of 16 bases. The CDR3 DNA sequence: TGTGCCAGCAGTTTACCCTCAGGGTCGAAGAACGAGCAGTACTTC. It is translated as CASSLPSGSKNEQYF.

With respect to this clonotype: A much larger clone lies one base from this, so it may be a read error. This sequence joins TRBV30 and TRBJ1-5; tentatively, D is TRBD1 (5 bases). Germline V lookup: CDR1 GTSNPN, CDR2 SVGIG (reference sequence). The CDR3 runs to 14 residues. Trimming cost V 0 bases and J 6 bases, with 12 bases left between them. Here the CDR3 DNA reads TGTGCCTGGAGTGTTGGGCGGGGGGTTCAGCCCCAGCATTTT. It codes for CAWSVGRGVQPQHF.

This clonotype was seen many times. A read error may explain this, as a much larger clone is one base away. This chain connects TRBV5-6 to TRBJ1-1, with TRBD1 identical over 8 bases. The germline V gene has CDR1 SGHDT and CDR2 YYEEEE. The V and J ends lost 4 bases and 7 bases, in that order; junction bases with no gene match: 3. The CDR3 runs 12 residues. Here the CDR3 DNA reads TGTGCCAGCAGCATCGGACAGGGTGAAGCTTTCTTT. This encodes CASSIGQGEAFF.